Here is one T cell receptor (beta chain) with its context. The investigators amplified TCR beta CDR3 regions from RNA transcripts. First-round RT-PCR with HTBI primers amplified the TCR CDR3 region. Each CDR3 protein gets one entry after TCRdb re-called the multiplex PCR reads with MiXCR. The sample yields 20,000 or so distinct CDR3 sequences, about 53% seen once. The data were obtained in a study of T cells in Graves' hyperthyroidism and ophthalmopathy. Turning to the study itself: Any treatment followed the collection of peripheral blood at initial diagnosis.

V shed 4 bases, J shed 4 bases, and the junction held 17 bases outside the gene matches. Germline loops: CDR1 SGHDN, CDR2 FVKESK. The length of the CDR3 is 18 residues. These patients, aged 18 to 65, had recently diagnosed hyperthyroidism lasting under 2 months. The V call is TRBV14, the J call TRBJ2-3; the match to TRBD2 covers 7 bases. The TCR was taken from a woman in her thirties or forties with Graves' hyperthyroidism that later progressed to Graves' ophthalmopathy. The specimen sequenced was blood. The CDR3 loop reads CASSPGLGSLVSADTQYF. The CDR3 bases are TGTGCCAGCAGCCCAGGACTAGGCTCTCTAGTCAGCGCAGATACGCAGTATTTT.